This TCR beta chain was identified during a study of PD-1 blockade in classical Hodgkin lymphoma. General study results and limits: Reasons behind the repertoire differences stay unclear, perhaps disease activity or earlier therapy. Reports indicated that newly diagnosed patients had lower baseline TCR diversity than healthy donors did.

This clone was picked up a small number of times. Its antigen remains unidentified. Regarding time point: newly diagnosed, previously untreated cHL patient sample. Magnetic negative selection isolated CD8+ T cells from thawed PBMCs. Investigators turned to newly diagnosed, untreated classical Hodgkin lymphoma PBMCs for comparison. Clones were read by immunoSEQ multiplex PCR, and TCRdb kept only the in-frame ones, dropping some. The table has roughly 3,200 clones, roughly 70% seen once. The germline gives CDR1 MNHEY, CDR2 SVGAGI. V dropped 6 bases and J dropped 9 bases, with 15 bases sitting between them. The CDR3 contains 13 residues.

The chain carries TRBV6-5 and TRBJ1-5; no reliable D call. The sequenced sample was CD8+ T cells from blood. The TCR sequence derives from a human donor with classical Hodgkin lymphoma. The CDR3 DNA reads as TGTGCCAGCAGACGACACCGTATGGGGCCCCAGCATTTT. Translation: CASRRHRMGPQHF.